Sequencing of this T cell receptor beta chain was carried out in a study of control samples from healthy donors and cancer patients. V was pared by 8 bases and J by 5 bases, with 16 bases between. Germline-derived CDR1 and CDR2 are MNHEY and SVGAGI. The CDR3 runs 13 residues. Clones were read by immunoSEQ multiplex PCR, and TCRdb kept only the in-frame ones, dropping some. Of about 150,000 clones in the sample, approximately 88% were seen once. The genes are TRBV6-5 and TRBJ2-7; D perhaps matches TRBD1 (5 bases). This TCR came from a young man in good health. The specimen sequenced was blood. The CDR3 coding sequence is TGTGCCAGCGGGGCCGCCGGCCCCGACGAGCAGTACTTC. Translating it yields CASGAAGPDEQYF.